This T cell receptor beta chain was documented in a study of cytomegalovirus exposure and HLA in healthy donors. In the case of this clone: The target antigen is unknown.

V was cut by 4 bases and J by 3 bases, with 17 bases left in between. CDR1 is SGHRS, CDR2 YFSETQ, per germline. The CDR3 has 15 amino acids. The study's findings and limits: A prior analysis recorded that most TCR beta V segments were productive about 87% or about 30% of the time. There were around 160 TCR beta chains listed as cytomegalovirus-associated.

Primers for the PCR totalled 60 Vbeta and 13 Jbeta. The repertoire was sequenced with immunoSEQ multiplex PCR; TCRdb's copy has only in-frame clones and lacks some. In the table there are fewer than 150,000 clones, 75% to 85% of which are singletons. This receptor was identified in a woman in her 40s in good health and CMV-seropositive. The chain combines TRBV5-1 with TRBJ2-7; TRBD1 might be the D (6 bases). Sequenced sample: PBMCs. CDR3 sequence: CASSDGPGQFYEQYF. DNA for the CDR3: TGCGCCAGCAGCGACGGTCCCGGACAGTTCTACGAGCAGTACTTC.